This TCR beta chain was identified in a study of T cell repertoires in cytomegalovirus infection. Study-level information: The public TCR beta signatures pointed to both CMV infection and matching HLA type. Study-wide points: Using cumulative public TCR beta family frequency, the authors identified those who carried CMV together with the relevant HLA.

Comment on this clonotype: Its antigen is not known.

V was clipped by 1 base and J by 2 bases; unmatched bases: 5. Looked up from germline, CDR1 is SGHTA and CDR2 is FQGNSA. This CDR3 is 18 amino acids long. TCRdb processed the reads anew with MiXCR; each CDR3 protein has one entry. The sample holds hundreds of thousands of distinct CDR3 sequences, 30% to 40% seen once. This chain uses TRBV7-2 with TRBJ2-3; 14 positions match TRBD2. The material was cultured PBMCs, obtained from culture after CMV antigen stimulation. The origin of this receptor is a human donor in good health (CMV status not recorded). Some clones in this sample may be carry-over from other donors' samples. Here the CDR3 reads CASSLGGTSGSATDTQYF. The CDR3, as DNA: TGTGCCAGCAGCTTAGGAGGGACTAGCGGGAGTGCCACAGATACGCAGTATTTT.